This T cell receptor beta chain came from a study of tumor and adjacent non-tumor tissue in lung cancer (dated by TCRdb to 2016 to 2018). Describing the broader study: Of the cohort, 11 to 12 patients had adenocarcinoma, 2 had squamous cell carcinoma and 1 had small cell lung cancer. Sequencing produced more than 100,000,000 productive TCRbeta reads in total, an average of approximately 4.1 million reads per sample. Ages among the approximately 15 patients ranged from about 30 to 80 years, there were approximately 10 men and 5 women, and disease was at TNM stage I to III. Bulk TCRbeta repertoires were compared between lung tumor tissue and matched distant non-tumor lung tissue obtained from fewer than 18 lung cancer patients. For each patient, one tumor sample and one normal lung sample were taken, giving approximately 30 paired specimens that underwent TCRbeta CDR3 sequencing.

The study at large found these results: In normal lung, the top 100 clones accounted for a significantly larger cumulative share of the repertoire than in tumor tissue. The sequencing platform is not named in the methods, and unique molecular identifiers are not mentioned. Tumor tissue showed significantly higher TCR diversity (inverse Simpson) than normal lung tissue, at about 410 vs 180 (P = 0.0075, Mann-Whitney U test). The cohort had only roughly 16 patients, and the authors noted that larger samples and more detailed clinical data are needed. Because peripheral blood was not sequenced, the blood TCRbeta repertoires of the lung cancer patients in the study went unexamined. Younger patients had significantly higher TCR diversity, and higher tumor TCR diversity was associated with shorter overall and disease-free survival.

CDR1 and CDR2 were assigned from the germline V gene (reference sequence) as SGHAT and FQDESV. Reading from cysteine to phenylalanine, the CDR3 counts 14 amino acids. CDR3 DNA only is kept here, 42 bases in frame from base 1. RNA was extracted from bulk unsorted tissue and checked for quality with a NanoDrop ND-1000 and an Agilent 2100. For the normal lung samples, distant non-tumor tissue was collected more than 3 cm away from the tumor edge. All donors had newly diagnosed lung cancer, had not received prior chemotherapy, and were admitted for thoracic surgery in China between August and November 2014. Patients who had received previous radiotherapy or chemotherapy, or who had another concurrent cancer, were excluded from the study. Pieces of surgical tissue measuring about 1-2.1 cm3 were kept in RNAlater solution and held at -80 degrees C until needed. Concerning this clonotype itself: It has no known antigen specificity. Sequence at one end of the junction differs from germline and may be a read error.

The library was made by multiplex PCR. Sequencing took place on an Illumina HiSeq 2500. TCRbeta libraries were constructed through three rounds of nested PCR with primers (Table S4) according to protocols adapted from ARM-PCR. Before sequencing, PCR products of 200-500 bp were excised from the gel and purified with the QIAquick gel extraction kit. The published analysis was carried out like this. Trimmomatic was used to clean the reads, FLASH was used to merge the reads into complete CDR3 sequences, and MiTCR was used to assign the reads to V(D)J germline segments. VDJtools was used to compute clonal diversity as the inverse Simpson's index. A read counted as productive if the sequence was in-frame and lacked a premature stop codon. In TCRdb, the public reads were trimmed at Q25 with fastp and aligned with MiXCR, with productive beta chains retained. One record per CDR3 amino acid sequence lists the most common genes and DNA. The V and J calls, along with clone size, are taken from TCRdb and not from the paper's own processing. This sample has about 86,000 distinct CDR3 sequences in its table, and 75% to 85% of those were observed once. The ten largest clones capture around a fifth of the sample.

The rearranged chain carries TRBV11-1 and TRBJ2-5; 9 bases in between match TRBD1. Material: distant non-tumor lung tissue. This receptor was identified in a woman aged 45-65 years with non-small cell lung cancer. The DNA sequence is given as TGTGTCAGCAGCCCGGGACAGGGCGTAGAGACCCGGTATTTC. Translated, this gives CVSSPGQGVETRYF.